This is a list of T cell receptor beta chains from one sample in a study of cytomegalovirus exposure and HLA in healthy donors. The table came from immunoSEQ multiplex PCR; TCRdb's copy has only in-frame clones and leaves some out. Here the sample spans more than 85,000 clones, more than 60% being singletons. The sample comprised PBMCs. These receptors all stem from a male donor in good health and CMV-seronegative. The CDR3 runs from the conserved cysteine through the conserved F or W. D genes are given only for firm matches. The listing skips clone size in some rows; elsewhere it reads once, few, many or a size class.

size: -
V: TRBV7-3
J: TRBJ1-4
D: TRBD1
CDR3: CASSPRQGTNEKLFF
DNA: TGTGCCAGCAGCCCGAGACAGGGGACTAATGAAAAACTGTTTTTT

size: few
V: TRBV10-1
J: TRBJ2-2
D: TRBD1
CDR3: CASSEGTVTGRELFF
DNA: TGCGCCAGCAGTGAGGGGACAGTTACCGGTCGGGAGCTGTTTTTT

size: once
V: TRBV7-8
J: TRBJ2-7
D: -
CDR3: CASSSTTGNEQYF
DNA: TGTGCCAGCAGCTCGACAACGGGGAACGAGCAGTACTTC

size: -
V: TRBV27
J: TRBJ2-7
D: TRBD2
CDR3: CASKRTSGSSYEQYF
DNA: TGTGCCAGCAAACGGACTAGCGGGAGCTCCTACGAGCAGTACTTC

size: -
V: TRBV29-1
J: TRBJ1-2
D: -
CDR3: CSVGARVQSGYTF
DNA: TGCAGCGTGGGGGCCAGGGTTCAAAGTGGCTACACCTTC

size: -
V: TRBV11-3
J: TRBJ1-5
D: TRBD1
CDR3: CASSLGQGNQPQHF
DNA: TGTGCCAGCAGCTTGGGACAGGGCAATCAGCCCCAGCATTTT

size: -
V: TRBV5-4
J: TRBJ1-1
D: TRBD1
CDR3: CASSWGDSEAFF
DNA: TGTGCCAGCAGCTGGGGGGACAGTGAAGCTTTCTTT

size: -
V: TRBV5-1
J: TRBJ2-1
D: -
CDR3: CASSLQASTYNEQFF
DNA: TGCGCCAGCAGCTTACAGGCCAGTACCTACAATGAGCAGTTCTTC

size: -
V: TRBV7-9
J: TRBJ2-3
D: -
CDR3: CASSLVGSASDTQYF
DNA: TGTGCCAGCAGCTTAGTGGGTAGCGCCTCAGATACGCAGTATTTT

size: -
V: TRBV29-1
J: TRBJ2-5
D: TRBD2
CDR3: CSVEPGGRETQYF
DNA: TGCAGCGTTGAACCGGGGGGGCGAGAGACCCAGTACTTC

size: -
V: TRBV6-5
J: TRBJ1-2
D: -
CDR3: CASSPGGLRGYTF
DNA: TGTGCCAGCAGTCCCGGGGGGCTCCGTGGCTACACCTTC

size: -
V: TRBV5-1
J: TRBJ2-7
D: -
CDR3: CASSLSGYDEQYF
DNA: TGCGCCAGCAGCTTGTCAGGATACGACGAGCAGTACTTC

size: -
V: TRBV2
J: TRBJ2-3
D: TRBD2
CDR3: CASSGTSGPGDTQYF
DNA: TGTGCCAGCAGTGGGACTAGCGGGCCGGGAGATACGCAGTATTTT

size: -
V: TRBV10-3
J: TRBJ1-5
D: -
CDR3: CAISGTENQPQHF
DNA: TGTGCCATCAGCGGTACAGAGAATCAGCCCCAGCATTTT

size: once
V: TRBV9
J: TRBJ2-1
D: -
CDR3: CASSVVGSSYNEQFF
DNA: TGTGCCAGCAGCGTAGTCGGGAGCTCCTACAATGAGCAGTTCTTC

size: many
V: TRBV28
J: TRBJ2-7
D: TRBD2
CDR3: CASSWPGLGAYEQYF
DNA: TGTGCCAGCAGTTGGCCGGGACTAGGGGCCTACGAGCAGTACTTC

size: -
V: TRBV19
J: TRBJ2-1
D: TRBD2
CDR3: CASSIRVAGGDNEQFF
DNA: TGTGCCAGTAGTATTAGAGTAGCGGGAGGGGACAATGAGCAGTTCTTC

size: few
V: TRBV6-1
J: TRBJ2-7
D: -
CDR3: CASSEEVGRVREQYF
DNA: TGTGCCAGCAGTGAAGAAGTAGGGCGGGTCCGCGAGCAGTACTTC

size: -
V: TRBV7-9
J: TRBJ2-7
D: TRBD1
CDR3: CASSTDGGQVSYEQYF
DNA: TGTGCCAGCAGCACCGATGGGGGACAGGTATCCTACGAGCAGTACTTC

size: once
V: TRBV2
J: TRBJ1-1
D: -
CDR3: CASSPASSTEAFF
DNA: TGTGCCAGCTCCCCCGCCTCGAGCACTGAAGCTTTCTTT

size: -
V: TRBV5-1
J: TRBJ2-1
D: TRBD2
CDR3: CASSFDPSGYNHEQFF
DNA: TGCGCCAGCAGCTTCGACCCTAGCGGCTACAATCATGAGCAGTTCTTC

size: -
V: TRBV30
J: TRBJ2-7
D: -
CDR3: CAWMGSGGFYEQYF
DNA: TGTGCCTGGATGGGGAGCGGTGGGTTCTACGAGCAGTACTTC

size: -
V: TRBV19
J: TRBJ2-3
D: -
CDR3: CASSIQGSTDTQYF
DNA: TGTGCCAGTAGTATCCAGGGGAGCACAGATACGCAGTATTTT

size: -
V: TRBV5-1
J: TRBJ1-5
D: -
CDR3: CASSVEGGAGQPQHF
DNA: TGCGCCAGCAGCGTAGAGGGTGGTGCGGGTCAGCCCCAGCATTTT

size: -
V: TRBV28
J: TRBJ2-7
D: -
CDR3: CASSPPGQRRQYF
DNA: TGTGCCAGCAGCCCGCCGGGACAACGGCGGCAGTACTTC

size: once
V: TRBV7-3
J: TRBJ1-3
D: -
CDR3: CASSDRSGNTIYF
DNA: TGTGCCAGCAGTGACAGATCTGGAAACACCATATATTTT

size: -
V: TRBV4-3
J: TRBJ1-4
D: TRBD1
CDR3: CASSQVIIQGAEKLFF
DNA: TGCGCCAGCAGCCAAGTAATTATACAGGGGGCGGAAAAACTGTTTTTT

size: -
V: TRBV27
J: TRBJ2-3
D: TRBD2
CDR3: CASSLGPGAGGSDTQYF
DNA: TGTGCCAGCAGTTTAGGCCCGGGGGCGGGAGGGTCAGATACGCAGTATTTT

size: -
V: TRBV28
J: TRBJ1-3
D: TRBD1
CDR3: CASSPGGNRNTIYF
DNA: TGTGCCAGCAGTCCAGGGGGTAATCGGAACACCATATATTTT

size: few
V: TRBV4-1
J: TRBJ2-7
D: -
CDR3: CASSQDGGAYSYEQYF
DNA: TGCGCCAGCAGCCAAGATGGCGGAGCCTACTCCTACGAGCAGTACTTC

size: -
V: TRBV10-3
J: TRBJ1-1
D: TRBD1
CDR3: CAISESRDRPNTEAFF
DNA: TGTGCCATCAGTGAGTCGCGGGACAGACCGAACACTGAAGCTTTCTTT

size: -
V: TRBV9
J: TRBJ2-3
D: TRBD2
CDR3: CASSPPWIAGSTDTQYF
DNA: TGTGCCAGCAGCCCCCCATGGATAGCGGGTAGCACAGATACGCAGTATTTT

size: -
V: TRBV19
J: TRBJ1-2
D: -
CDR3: CASRTALRSNYGYTF
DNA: TGTGCCAGTAGGACGGCTCTCAGGTCTAACTATGGCTACACCTTC

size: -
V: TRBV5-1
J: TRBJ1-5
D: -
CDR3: CASSWGGLSSNQPQHF
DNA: TGCGCCAGCAGCTGGGGGGGGCTAAGTAGCAATCAGCCCCAGCATTTT

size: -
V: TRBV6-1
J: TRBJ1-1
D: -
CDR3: CASSEVPGSVAEAFF
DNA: TGTGCCAGCAGTGAAGTTCCGGGGTCGGTTGCTGAAGCTTTCTTT

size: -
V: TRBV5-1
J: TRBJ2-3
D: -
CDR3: CASGAESTDTQYF
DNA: TGCGCCAGCGGGGCGGAGAGCACAGATACGCAGTATTTT

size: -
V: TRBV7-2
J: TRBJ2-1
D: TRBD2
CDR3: CASSPRTSFNNEQFF
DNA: TGTGCCAGCAGCCCCCGGACTAGCTTTAACAATGAGCAGTTCTTC

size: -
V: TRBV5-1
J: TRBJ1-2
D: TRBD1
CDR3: CASSLEIDRGSGYTF
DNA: TGCGCCAGCAGCTTGGAGATTGACAGGGGTTCTGGCTACACCTTC

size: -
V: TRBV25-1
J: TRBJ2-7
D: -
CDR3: CASSPDRGIKYF
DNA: TGTGCCAGCAGCCCCGATCGCGGGATCAAGTACTTC

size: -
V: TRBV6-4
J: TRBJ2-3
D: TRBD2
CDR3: CATSSGSTDTQYF
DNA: TGTGCCACCTCTAGCGGTAGCACAGATACGCAGTATTTT

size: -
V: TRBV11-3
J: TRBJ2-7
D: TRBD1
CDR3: CASSSSGTGMNEQYF
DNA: TGTGCCAGCAGCTCATCCGGGACAGGGATGAACGAGCAGTACTTC

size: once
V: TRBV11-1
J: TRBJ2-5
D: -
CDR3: CASSFGRRGETQYF
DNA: TGTGCCAGCAGCTTCGGGCGGAGGGGAGAGACCCAGTACTTC

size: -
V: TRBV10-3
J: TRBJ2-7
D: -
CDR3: CAISGMGEQYF
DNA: TGTGCCATCAGTGGAATGGGCGAGCAGTACTTC

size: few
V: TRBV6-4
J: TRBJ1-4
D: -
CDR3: CASSVPRLRARGEKLFF
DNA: TGTGCCAGCAGTGTACCCCGACTAAGGGCCCGGGGTGAAAAACTGTTTTTT

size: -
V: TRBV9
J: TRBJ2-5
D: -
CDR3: CATSVEGASVQETQYF
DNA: TGTGCCACCAGCGTAGAAGGTGCGAGCGTTCAAGAGACCCAGTACTTC

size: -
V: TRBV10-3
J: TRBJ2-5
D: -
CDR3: CAISEGGPRYF
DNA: TGTGCCATCAGTGAGGGGGGCCCCCGGTACTTC

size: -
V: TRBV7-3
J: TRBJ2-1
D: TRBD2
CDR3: CASSSGPLAGGPGEQFF
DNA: TGTGCCAGCAGCTCCGGCCCCCTAGCGGGAGGGCCCGGTGAGCAGTTCTTC

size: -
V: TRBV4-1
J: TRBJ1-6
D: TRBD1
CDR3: CASSLQQGNNSPLHF
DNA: TGCGCCAGCAGCCTTCAACAGGGGAATAATTCACCCCTCCACTTT

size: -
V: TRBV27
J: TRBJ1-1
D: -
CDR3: CASGDSYMNTEAFF
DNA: TGTGCCAGCGGGGACTCCTACATGAACACTGAAGCTTTCTTT

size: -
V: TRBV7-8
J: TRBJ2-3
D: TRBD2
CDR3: CASSFLLAGFTDTQYF
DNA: TGTGCCAGCAGCTTCTTACTAGCGGGATTCACAGATACGCAGTATTTT